What follows is one T cell receptor (beta chain) and its context. The antigen is undetermined. This specimen belongs to a study of beta chain features in type 1 diabetes. Broader study findings: TCRB CDR3s were moderately but significantly shorter in Type 1 diabetes patients in all four CD4+ subsets. More deletions and fewer insertions at VDJ junctions were found in patients with type 1 diabetes.

As every portion of the isolated RNA was reverse transcribed, the sequencing read expressed TCRB transcripts. Some clones are missing from TCRdb's copy, which holds only in-frame ones; the method was immunoSEQ multiplex PCR. The sample carries under 150,000 clones, roughly 10% recorded once. The CDR3 runs 14 residues. The germline gives CDR1 SGHAT, CDR2 FQNNGV. V lost 6 bases and J lost 8, with 14 bases in between. This sequence originates from a man aged 30 to 45 with type 1 diabetes. This chain links TRBV11-2 with TRBJ1-6; D unresolved. Sequencing was done on a sample of central memory CD4+ T cells from blood. As DNA, the CDR3 is TGTGCCAGCAGGGGTGGGGAGGGCTATTCACCCCTCCACTTT. As protein: CASRGGEGYSPLHF.